Below, one TCR beta chain is given with its context. Its antigen remains unidentified. In the study's own analysis: ImmunoSEQ yielded junction-only sequences lacking quality scores, so filtering differed. Some clones are missing from TCRdb's copy, which holds only in-frame ones; the method was immunoSEQ multiplex PCR. Clone size and the V and J calls come from that table; the DNA yielded D and trimming. The sample yields fewer than 3 million clones, 85% to 95% seen once. These data are taken from a study of shared clonotypes between healthy human individuals. The germline gives CDR1 MDHEN, CDR2 SYDVKM. V was trimmed by 4 bases and J by 5 bases, leaving 12 bases between them. This CDR3 has 13 amino acids. The study's findings and limits: Represented genetic and exposure-history diversity was restricted by having few donors. Richness estimates generally favored naive over memory subsets.

Sequencing input: naive CD4+ T cells from PBMCs. Described subset: CD45RA+ positively selected. This sequence joins TRBV28 and TRBJ2-7, with D hard to call. The clonotype originates from a man younger than 30 in good health. Some clones in this sample may be carry-over from other donors' samples. The CDR3 loop reads CASSYGLGNEQYF. CDR3 coding DNA: TGTGCCAGCAGTTACGGTCTGGGGAACGAGCAGTACTTC.